Following are 11 T cell receptor beta chains from one sample sequenced in a study of identical twins. A single record per CDR3 protein comes from TCRdb applying MiXCR to the 5' RACE reads. The repertoire holds 1.5 million to 2 million distinct CDR3 sequences, with more than 30% as singletons. The specimen sequenced was cord blood. These receptors originate from a newborn girl in good health.

This clonotype showed up many times. The chain carries TRBV12-3 or TRBV12-4 and TRBJ1-2; D ambiguous. The CDR3 loop spans 12 amino acids. V lost 7 bases to trimming and J lost 0 bases, with 6 bases between them. CDR3 DNA sequence: TGTGCCAGCACCAACACTAACTATGGCTACACCTTC. It specifies CASTNTNYGYTF.

This clonotype was observed a few times. The rearrangement links TRBV6-1 to TRBJ1-2; D gene uncertain. Per the germline V gene, CDR1 is MNHNS and CDR2 is SASEGT. V shed 8 bases and J shed 3 bases, with 13 bases lying between them. CDR3 length equals 13 residues. CDR3 protein: CASRWATYYGYTF. The CDR3 nucleotides read TGTGCCAGCCGGTGGGCCACCTACTATGGCTACACCTTC.

This clonotype has a handful of counts. The chain recombines TRBV2 with TRBJ2-7; 7 nucleotides match TRBD2. This CDR3 has 14 amino acids. In germline, CDR1 is SNHLY, CDR2 FYNNEI. The V segment lost 2 bases and the J segment 3 bases; nucleotides outside the gene matches: 4. CDR3 sequence (DNA): TGTGCCAGCAGTGAAACGGGGAGGGGCTACGAGCAGTACTTC. It translates to CASSETGRGYEQYF.

This clonotype was observed a few times. V is TRBV15 and J is TRBJ1-5; D is possibly TRBD1 (5 bases). Trimming stripped 5 bases from V and 0 bases from J, with 14 bases between. The CDR3 contains 16 residues. Germline values: CDR1 LNHNV, CDR2 YYDKDF (reference sequence). CDR3 nucleotide sequence: TGTGCCACCAGCGACCGGGGGACCTATAGCAATCAGCCCCAGCATTTT. It is translated as CATSDRGTYSNQPQHF. The complete variable domain, with remaining parts taken from reference TRBV15 and TRBJ1-5, reads DAMVIQNPRYQVTQFGKPVTLSCSQTLNHNVMYWYQQKSSQAPKLLFHYYDKDFNNEADTPDNFQSRRPNTSFCFLDIRSPGLGDTAMYLCATSDRGTYSNQPQHFGDGTRLSIL.

This clonotype was detected only a few times. This sequence joins TRBV5-1 and TRBJ1-5; D not certain. This CDR3 is 13 amino acids long. The germline V and J ends were trimmed by 2 bases and 5 bases, with 8 bases remaining between them. The germline CDR1 and CDR2 sequences are SGHRS and YFSETQ. In nucleotides, the CDR3 is TGCGCCAGCAGCTTCGAAGGAGATCAGCCCCAGCATTTT. It yields the protein CASSFEGDQPQHF.

In its sample, this clonotype was seen a few times. V gene TRBV5-6 combines with J gene TRBJ2-1, with unresolved D. The CDR3 is 16 residues long. V was clipped by 5 bases and J by 7 bases, with 22 bases between them. CDR1 and CDR2 from the germline V gene are SGHDT and YYEEEE. CDR3 sequence reads: CASRILTEVGKNEQFF. CDR3 sequence (DNA): TGTGCCAGCAGGATACTCACCGAGGTGGGAAAGAATGAGCAGTTCTTC.

The V gene is TRBV28, the J gene TRBJ2-1; 7 positions agree with TRBD1. V shed 10 bases, J shed 1 base, and the junction held 10 bases outside the gene matches. The CDR3 has 15 amino acids. The germline gives CDR1 MDHEN, CDR2 SYDVKM. CDR3 DNA: TGTGCCACCAACAGGGGATATTGGTCCTACAATGAGCAGTTCTTC. It yields the protein CATNRGYWSYNEQFF.

The chain couples TRBV20-1 to TRBJ2-1, with 9 positions matching TRBD2. The germline gives CDR1 DFQATT, CDR2 SNEGSKA (reference sequence). CDR3 length equals 16 residues. V gave up 1 base and J gave up 1 base; unmatched junction bases: 5. Written as DNA, the CDR3 is TGCAGTGCTAGAGTTCTGCGGGAGGGTTCCTACAATGAGCAGTTCTTC. It encodes CSARVLREGSYNEQFF.

The chain has TRBV6-5 and TRBJ2-7; D may be TRBD1 or TRBD2 (5 bases each). The CDR3 contains 14 residues. The germline V gene encodes CDR1 MNHEY and CDR2 SVGAGI. Trimming took off 6 bases at V and 11 bases at J, with 23 bases between the two ends. The CDR3 DNA follows: TGTGCCAGCAGACACGGGACGGCTTCTGGAGAGAAGTACTTC. Translating it yields CASRHGTASGEKYF.

The sample holds a few counts of this clonotype. The gene calls are TRBV9 and TRBJ1-1; D not certain. The germline V and J ends were trimmed by 0 bases and 4 bases, with 10 bases remaining between them. Germline V CDR1 and CDR2: SGDLS, YYNGEE. CDR3 length: 14 residues. Here the CDR3 reads CASSVEGLGTEAFF. The CDR3 nucleotides are TGTGCCAGCAGCGTAGAAGGATTGGGCACTGAAGCTTTCTTT.

This chain connects TRBV20-1 to TRBJ2-7; 8 bases are a match to TRBD1. V lost 4 bases to trimming and J lost 0 bases; unmatched junction nucleotides: 5. CDR1 and CDR2 from the germline V gene are DFQATT and SNEGSKA (reference sequence). The CDR3 totals 14 residues. The CDR3 spells CSATDRGRSYEQYF. The CDR3 DNA reads TGCAGTGCTACTGACAGGGGCCGCTCCTACGAGCAGTACTTC.